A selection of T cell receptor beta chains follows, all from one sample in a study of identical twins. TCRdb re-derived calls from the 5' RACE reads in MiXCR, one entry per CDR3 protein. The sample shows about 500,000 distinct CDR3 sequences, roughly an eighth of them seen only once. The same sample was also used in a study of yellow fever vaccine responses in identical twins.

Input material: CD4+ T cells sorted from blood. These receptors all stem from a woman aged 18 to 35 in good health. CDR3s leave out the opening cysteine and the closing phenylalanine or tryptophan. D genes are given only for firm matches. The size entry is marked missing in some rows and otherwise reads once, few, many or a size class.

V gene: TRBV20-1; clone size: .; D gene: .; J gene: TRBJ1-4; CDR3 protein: SARDIVSNEKLF
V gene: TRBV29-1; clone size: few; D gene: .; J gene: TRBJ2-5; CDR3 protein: SVVMGETQY
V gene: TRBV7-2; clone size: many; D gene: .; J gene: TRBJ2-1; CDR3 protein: ASSGITLYNEQF
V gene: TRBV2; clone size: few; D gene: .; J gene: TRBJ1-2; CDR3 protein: ASSEGVYGYT
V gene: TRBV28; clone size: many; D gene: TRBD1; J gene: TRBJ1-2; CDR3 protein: ASSSGQGRYT
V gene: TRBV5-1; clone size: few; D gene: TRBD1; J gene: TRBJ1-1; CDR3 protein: ASIGGTGLNTEAF
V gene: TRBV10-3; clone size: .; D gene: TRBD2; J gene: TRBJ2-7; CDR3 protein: AISGSGTSSWEQY
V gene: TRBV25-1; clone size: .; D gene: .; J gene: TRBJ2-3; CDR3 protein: ASSEYPSNTDTQY
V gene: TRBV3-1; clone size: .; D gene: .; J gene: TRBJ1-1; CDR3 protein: ASSSGFMNTEAF
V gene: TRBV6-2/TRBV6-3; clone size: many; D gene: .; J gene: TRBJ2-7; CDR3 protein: ASSSSGTGSYEQY
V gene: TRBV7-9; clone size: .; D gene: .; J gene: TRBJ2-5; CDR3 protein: ASLGTRGETQY
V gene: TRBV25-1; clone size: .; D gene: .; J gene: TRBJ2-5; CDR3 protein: ASSEARAQETQY
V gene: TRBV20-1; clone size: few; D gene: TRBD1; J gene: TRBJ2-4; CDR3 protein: SARGQGIKNIQY
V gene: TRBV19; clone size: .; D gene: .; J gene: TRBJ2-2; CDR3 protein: ASSKKEGGGDTGELF
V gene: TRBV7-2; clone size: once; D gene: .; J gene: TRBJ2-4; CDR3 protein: ASSTNRVAKNIQY
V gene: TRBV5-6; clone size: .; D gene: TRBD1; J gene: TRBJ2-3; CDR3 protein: ASSIGQGSDTQY
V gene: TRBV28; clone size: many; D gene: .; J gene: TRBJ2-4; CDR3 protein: ASSWTANIQY
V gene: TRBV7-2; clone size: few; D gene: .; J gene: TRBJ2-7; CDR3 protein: ASSNHERSRYEQY
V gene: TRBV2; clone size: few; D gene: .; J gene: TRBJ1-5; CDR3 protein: ASSEGDGQH
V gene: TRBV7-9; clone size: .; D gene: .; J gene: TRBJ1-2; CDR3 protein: ASSGLIGAGYT
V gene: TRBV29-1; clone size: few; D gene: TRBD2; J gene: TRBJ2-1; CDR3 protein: SGSREGYNEQF
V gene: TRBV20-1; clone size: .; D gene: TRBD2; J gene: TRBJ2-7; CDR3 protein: SAAVGAGGYEQY
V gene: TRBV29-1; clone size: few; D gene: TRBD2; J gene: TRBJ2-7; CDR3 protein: SVILPPLAGVPYEQY
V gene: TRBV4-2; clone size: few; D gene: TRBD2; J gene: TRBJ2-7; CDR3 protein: ASSRLTSGNSYEQY
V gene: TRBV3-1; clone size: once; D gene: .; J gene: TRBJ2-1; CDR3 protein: ASSQATRGGFSYNEQF
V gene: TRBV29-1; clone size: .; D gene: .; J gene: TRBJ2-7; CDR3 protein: SVEEGPYEQY
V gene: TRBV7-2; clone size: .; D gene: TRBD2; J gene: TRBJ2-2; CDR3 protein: ASSHPGTSNAGELF
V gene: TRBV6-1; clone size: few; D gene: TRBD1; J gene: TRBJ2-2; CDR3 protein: ATKSGTGDTGELF
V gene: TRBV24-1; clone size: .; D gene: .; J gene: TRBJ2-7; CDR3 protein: ATSDPIGYEQY
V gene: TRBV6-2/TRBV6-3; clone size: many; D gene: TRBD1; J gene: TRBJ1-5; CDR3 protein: ASSDRGGQPQH
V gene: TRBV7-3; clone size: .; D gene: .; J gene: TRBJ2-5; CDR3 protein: ASSETSAPGGTQY
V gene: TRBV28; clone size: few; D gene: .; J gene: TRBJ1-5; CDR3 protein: ASDPGWRGSGNQPQH
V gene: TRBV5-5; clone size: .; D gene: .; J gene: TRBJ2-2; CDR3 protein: ASSSGLPDGELF
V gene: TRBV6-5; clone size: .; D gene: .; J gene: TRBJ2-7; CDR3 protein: ASSYRGGSEQY
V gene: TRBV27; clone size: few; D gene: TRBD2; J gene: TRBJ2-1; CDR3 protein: ASSSLTGTIPYNEQF
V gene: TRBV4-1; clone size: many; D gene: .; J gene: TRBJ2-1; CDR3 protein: ASSQAGTKYNEQF
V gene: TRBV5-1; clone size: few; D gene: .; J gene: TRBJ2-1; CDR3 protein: ASSASGGGATNEQF
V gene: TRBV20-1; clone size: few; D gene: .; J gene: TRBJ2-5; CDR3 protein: SAARTGETQY
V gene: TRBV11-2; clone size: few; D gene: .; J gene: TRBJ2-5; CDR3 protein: ASSTGRQETQY
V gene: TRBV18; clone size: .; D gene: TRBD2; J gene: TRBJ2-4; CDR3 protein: ASSPLAGAAKNIQY
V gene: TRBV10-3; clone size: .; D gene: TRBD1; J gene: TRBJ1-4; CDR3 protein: AIAGQANEKLF
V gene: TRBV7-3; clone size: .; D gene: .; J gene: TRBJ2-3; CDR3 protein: ASSLTGTRDTQY
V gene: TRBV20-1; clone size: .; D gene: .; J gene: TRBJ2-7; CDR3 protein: SAPSGTSYEQY
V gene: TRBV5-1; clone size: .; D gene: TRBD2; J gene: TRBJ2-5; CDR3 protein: ASSLTPGLAEETQY
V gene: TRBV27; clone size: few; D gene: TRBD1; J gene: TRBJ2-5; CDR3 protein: ASSLRGLMETQY
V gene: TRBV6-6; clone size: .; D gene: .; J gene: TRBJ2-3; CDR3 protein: ASTYQGTDTQY
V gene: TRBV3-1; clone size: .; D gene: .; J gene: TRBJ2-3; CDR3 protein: ASSQGGGPKATDTQY
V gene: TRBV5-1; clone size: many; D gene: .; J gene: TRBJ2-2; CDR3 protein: ASSLDRATGELF
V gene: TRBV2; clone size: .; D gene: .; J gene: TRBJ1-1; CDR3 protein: ASSDRAGTEAF
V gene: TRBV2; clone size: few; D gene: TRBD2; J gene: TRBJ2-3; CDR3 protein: ASSEVRGGTQY
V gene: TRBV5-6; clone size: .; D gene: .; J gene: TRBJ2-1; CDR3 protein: ASSPWDPLGEQF
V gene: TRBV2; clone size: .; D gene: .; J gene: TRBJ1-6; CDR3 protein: AGQTDANSPLH
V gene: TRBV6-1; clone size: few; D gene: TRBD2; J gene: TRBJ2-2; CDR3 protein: ASSSPGLATNTGELF
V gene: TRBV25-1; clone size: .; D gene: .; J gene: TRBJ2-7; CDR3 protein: ASSRGGERYEQY
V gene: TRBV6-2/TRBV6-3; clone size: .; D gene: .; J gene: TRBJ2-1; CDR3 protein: ASREGGSSYNEQF
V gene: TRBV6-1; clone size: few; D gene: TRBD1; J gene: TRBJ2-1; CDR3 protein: ASNKDRDGNEQF
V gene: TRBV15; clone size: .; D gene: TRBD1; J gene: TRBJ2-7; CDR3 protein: ATSKGTGGPYEQY
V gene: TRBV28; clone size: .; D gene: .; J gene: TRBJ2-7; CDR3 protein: ASSPNRAEQY
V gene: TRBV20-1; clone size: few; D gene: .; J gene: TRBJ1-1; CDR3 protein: SARVRSLVSF